Presented here are 22 T cell receptor beta chains from one specimen sequenced in a study of cytomegalovirus exposure and HLA in healthy donors. It was with 60 Vbeta and 13 Jbeta primers that the PCR ran. The table came from immunoSEQ multiplex PCR; TCRdb's copy has only in-frame clones and leaves some out. The top ten hold under 2% of the sample, which has 130,000 or so clones, around 80% seen once. Sequencing was performed on PBMCs. All receptors derive from a middle-aged woman in good health and CMV-seronegative.

The chain recombines TRBV10-3 with TRBJ2-7; 7 bases are a match to TRBD1. Germline values: CDR1 ENHRY, CDR2 SYGVKD. V shed 6 bases and J 7 bases; nucleotides not matched to a gene: 18. The CDR3 consists of 16 residues. CDR3 coding DNA: TGTGCCATCAGACCAAATAGTGGGACAGAGTTTTTGGAGCAGTACTTC. This sequence encodes CAIRPNSGTEFLEQYF.

V gene TRBV5-4 combines with J gene TRBJ2-3; TRBD2 might be the D (6 bases). The CDR3 is 17 amino acids. Germline CDR1 is SGHNT and CDR2 is YYREEE (reference sequence). Trimming took 9 bases from V and 2 from J, leaving 25 bases between them. CDR3 residues: CATTGASAIHHTDTQYF. The CDR3 region has the DNA TGTGCCACAACCGGGGCTAGCGCGATACACCACACAGATACGCAGTATTTT.

The chain has TRBV7-8 and TRBJ1-1, with D hard to call. With 1 base removed from V and 7 bases from J, the gap between germline ends came to 10 bases. The CDR3 length is 13 residues. The germline gives CDR1 SGHVS, CDR2 FQNEAQ. The CDR3: CASSLVSGVEAFF. DNA of the CDR3: TGTGCCAGCAGCTTAGTCAGCGGAGTTGAAGCTTTCTTT.

This clone is a singleton in its sample. The chain combines TRBV27 with TRBJ2-7, with D perhaps TRBD1 (6 bases). Germline V gene sequence: CDR1 MNHEY, CDR2 SMNVEV (reference sequence). Trimming removed 10 bases from V and 1 base from J, with 23 bases in between. The CDR3 runs to 16 residues. CDR3 loop: CATRGGKTGWSYEQYF. Written as DNA, the CDR3 is TGTGCCACCCGAGGAGGAAAGACAGGCTGGTCCTACGAGCAGTACTTC.

In its sample, this clone was seen a few times. The CDR3 protein is CASSQGENYEQYF. Here the CDR3 DNA reads TGTGCCAGCAGCCAAGGGGAGAACTACGAGCAGTACTTC. J is TRBJ2-7 and V is TRBV4-2, with a tentative D call TRBD2 (5 bases). The CDR3 covers 13 residues. The V end lost 1 base, the J end lost 3 bases, and 7 bases lay between the germline ends. Looked up from germline, CDR1 is LGHNA and CDR2 is YNFKEQ.

This clone has a single count. This chain uses TRBV27 with TRBJ2-5; TRBD2 matches at 10 bases. The J call is uncertain, as TRBJ2-7 better fits the DNA end. Germline CDR1 MNHEY, CDR2 SMNVEV (reference sequence). This CDR3 has 15 amino acids. The CDR3 DNA reads TGTGCCAGCAGTTTCCTAGCGGGAGTGCCCTACGAGCAGTACTTC. This sequence encodes CASSFLAGVPYEQYF.

This rearrangement joins TRBV13 to TRBJ2-5, with no clear D. V was trimmed by 3 bases and J by 4 bases, leaving 6 bases between them. Germline assignment: CDR1 PRHDT and CDR2 FYEKMQ (reference sequence). The CDR3 covers 12 residues. CDR3 in DNA: TGTGCCAGCAGCTTGGCCCGAGAGACCCAGTACTTC. Translated: CASSLARETQYF. Full variable domain (missing parts from reference TRBV13 and TRBJ2-5): AAGVIQSPRHLIKEKRETATLKCYPIPRHDTVYWYQQGPGQDPQFLISFYEKMQSDKGSIPDRFSAQQFSDYHSELNMSSLELGDSALYFCASSLARETQYFGPGTRLLVL.

V gene TRBV5-4 combines with J gene TRBJ1-4; weak D call: TRBD1 (6 bases). Germline V gives CDR1 SGHNT, CDR2 YYREEE (reference sequence). The CDR3 is made up of 15 amino acids. V was trimmed by 3 bases and J by 5 bases, leaving 14 bases between them. CDR3 amino acids: CASSSLQGMNEKLFF. CDR3 DNA: TGTGCCAGCAGCTCGTTGCAGGGGATGAATGAAAAACTGTTTTTT.

This rearrangement joins TRBV13 to TRBJ1-6, with D uncertain. The CDR3 consists of 18 residues. Germline V lookup: CDR1 PRHDT, CDR2 FYEKMQ (reference sequence). V was pared by 0 bases and J by 6 bases, with 18 bases between. CDR3 protein: CASSLGPMSGAGNSPLHF. The CDR3 bases are TGTGCCAGCAGCTTAGGCCCAATGTCAGGCGCCGGTAATTCACCCCTCCACTTT.

The chain recombines TRBV7-3 with TRBJ2-5, with TRBD1 as a possible D gene (7 bases). CDR1 and CDR2 from the germline V gene are SGHTA and FQGTGA. This CDR3 is 16 amino acids long. Between the trimmed V and J ends, which lost 5 bases and 5 bases, there was a span of 21 bases. The CDR3 nucleotides read TGTGCCAGCAGCCAGGGGGGCGACAGGAGGCGGGAGACCCAGTACTTC. It encodes CASSQGGDRRRETQYF.

The rearrangement joins TRBV18 to TRBJ1-5; no firm D call. This CDR3 contains 16 residues. Deletions cut 2 bases from V and 4 bases from J, with 15 bases between. Germline V gives CDR1 KGHSH, CDR2 LQKENI. This CDR3 reads CASSPAGFLANQPQHF. The CDR3 nucleotides read TGTGCCAGCTCACCAGCAGGATTTTTGGCGAATCAGCCCCAGCATTTT.

The V call is TRBV11-2, the J call TRBJ1-4; maybe TRBD1 (5 bases). Per the germline V gene, CDR1 is SGHAT and CDR2 is FQNNGV. CDR3 length equals 15 residues. Trimming took off 5 bases at V and 5 bases at J, with 15 bases between the two ends. The CDR3 DNA is TGTGCCAGCAGCCGAGTCGACAGTTACAATGAAAAACTGTTTTTT. Protein sequence: CASSRVDSYNEKLFF.

The chain links TRBV4-2 to TRBJ1-1; D possibly corresponds to TRBD1 (5 bases). V lost 1 base and J lost 5, with 17 bases in between. In germline, CDR1 is LGHNA, CDR2 YNFKEQ. The CDR3 sequence is 16 residues long. CDR3 loop: CASSQGEGQGSTEAFF. DNA for the CDR3: TGTGCCAGCAGCCAAGGGGAGGGCCAGGGTAGTACTGAAGCTTTCTTT.

This chain connects TRBV5-1 to TRBJ2-7, with D possibly TRBD1 on 6 matching bases. The V and J ends lost 1 base and 5 bases respectively, with 13 bases between them. CDR3 length equals 14 residues. Germline values: CDR1 SGHRS, CDR2 YFSETQ. CDR3 loop: CASSLTAGANEQYF. Here the CDR3 DNA reads TGCGCCAGCAGCTTGACCGCAGGGGCAAACGAGCAGTACTTC. Full variable domain (outside the CDR3, taken from reference TRBV5-1 and TRBJ2-7): KAGVTQTPRYLIKTRGQQVTLSCSPISGHRSVSWYQQTPGQGLQFLFEYFSETQRNKGNFPGRFSGRQFSNSRSEMNVSTLELGDSALYLCASSLTAGANEQYFGPGTRLTVT.

This clone appeared once. This chain uses TRBV2 with TRBJ1-2, with TRBD1 matching 10 bases. The CDR3 contains 12 residues. CDR1 is SNHLY and CDR2 is FYNNEI in the germline V gene. V was clipped by 6 bases and J by 6 bases; unmatched bases: 1. CDR3 loop: CASRGQGDGYTF. The CDR3 DNA reads TGTGCCAGCAGAGGACAGGGGGATGGCTACACCTTC.

The genes are TRBV18 and TRBJ2-2, with D perhaps TRBD1 (6 bases). The CDR3 consists of 17 residues. The germline V gene has CDR1 KGHSH and CDR2 LQKENI. V was trimmed by 4 bases and J by 4 bases, leaving 19 bases between them. Here the CDR3 DNA reads TGTGCCAGCTCACAACCCCCCGGCAGGGGAAGCACCGGGGAGCTGTTTTTT. Translated, it gives CASSQPPGRGSTGELFF.

This chain joins TRBV7-2 and TRBJ2-5; D is ambiguous. CDR3 length: 13 residues. Trimming pared 3 bases from V and 2 bases from J, leaving 7 bases between. The germline V gene has CDR1 SGHTA and CDR2 FQGNSA. This CDR3 is CASSFSSQETQYF. CDR3 coding DNA: TGTGCCAGCAGCTTTTCGTCTCAAGAGACCCAGTACTTC.

This rearrangement joins TRBV5-1 to TRBJ1-4; no definite D call. V lost 1 base to trimming and J lost 4 bases, with 11 bases between them. Germline CDR1 is SGHRS and CDR2 is YFSETQ. The CDR3 runs to 15 residues. The CDR3 DNA is TGCGCCAGCAGCTTGAGCGGTTGGGTTAATGAAAAACTGTTTTTT. Encoded protein: CASSLSGWVNEKLFF.

The gene calls are TRBV28 and TRBJ2-7; 8 bases map to TRBD2. The CDR3 covers 15 residues. CDR1 is MDHEN and CDR2 is SYDVKM in the germline V gene. Germline trimming cut 3 bases from V and 6 bases from J; bases unmatched to any gene: 10. The CDR3 is CASSFTERERLEQYF. The CDR3 bases are TGTGCCAGCAGTTTTACCGAGCGGGAGAGGCTCGAGCAGTACTTC.

V usage is TRBV7-2 and J usage is TRBJ1-1, with TRBD1 matching over 9 bases. The CDR3 extends over 14 amino acids. Germline CDR1 and CDR2: SGHTA and FQGNSA. J gave up 2 bases and V 5 bases, and 3 bases lay outside the gene matches. CDR3 sequence (DNA): TGTGCCAGCAGCCTGGACAGGGGTAACACTGAAGCTTTCTTT. Its protein product is CASSLDRGNTEAFF. Based on the CDR3 plus reference TRBV7-2 and TRBJ1-1, the full variable domain is GAGVSQSPSNKVTEKGKDVELRCDPISGHTALYWYRQSLGQGLEFLIYFQGNSAPDKSGLPSDRFSAERTGGSVSTLTIQRTQQEDSAVYLCASSLDRGNTEAFFGQGTRLTVV.

The rearrangement joins TRBV7-3 to TRBJ2-7; 7 nucleotides line up with TRBD2. This CDR3 spans 15 amino acids. V lost 2 bases, J lost 0 bases, and 4 bases stayed unmatched. The V gene's germline CDR1 is SGHTA and CDR2 FQGTGA. CDR3 coding DNA: TGTGCCAGCAGCTTAGCGGGAGCAGGCTCCTACGAGCAGTACTTC. Translation gives CASSLAGAGSYEQYF.

This clone was picked up one time. This chain connects TRBV27 to TRBJ2-1, with 8 positions matching TRBD2. The CDR3 consists of 12 residues. The J segment lost 9 bases and the V segment lost 6 bases, leaving 4 bases of the junction unmatched. Germline CDR1 is MNHEY and CDR2 is SMNVEV (reference sequence). The CDR3: CASREAGVEQFF. Here the CDR3 DNA reads TGTGCCAGCAGGGAAGCGGGAGTTGAGCAGTTCTTC.